This T cell receptor (beta chain) was observed in a study of STAT5B mutations in CD4+ large granular lymphocyte leukemia. Study-level points and caveats: Roughly 27% of private leukemic clonotypes occurred rarely in other patients' non-leukemic repertoires. The CD4+ versus CD8+ T-LGLL clonality difference may reflect limited sample size.

Germline values: CDR1 SGHDT, CDR2 YYEEEE. Trimming took 2 bases from V and 2 from J; bases not matched to a gene: 7. The CDR3 loop spans 16 amino acids. The survey-level immunoSEQ assay was used. Sequencing was performed with immunoSEQ multiplex PCR; in TCRdb, only in-frame clones are kept and a portion is missing. In the table there are some 8,200 clones, 89% of which are singletons. Concerning this clone: What it binds is unknown.

The sample consisted of PBMCs. This receptor was taken from an older woman with CD4+ T-cell large granular lymphocyte leukemia. V usage is TRBV5-6 and J usage is TRBJ2-5; 9 positions match TRBD2. The CDR3 reads CASSFRAGGVQETQYF. The CDR3, as DNA: TGTGCCAGCAGCTTTCGGGCGGGGGGGGTGCAAGAGACCCAGTACTTC.